Each of the 18 T cell receptor beta chains below was sequenced from the same sample in a study of spatial heterogeneity in lung cancer. Each CDR3 protein gets one entry after TCRdb re-called the 5' RACE reads with MiXCR. The data contain under 150,000 distinct CDR3 sequences, approximately 10% of them singletons. Regarding time point: blood at routine non-recurrence follow-up after resection. Source: PBMCs, taken at follow-up. The origin of the receptors is a female donor with early-stage non-small cell lung cancer.

The chain employs TRBV19 and TRBJ1-2; D is perhaps TRBD1 (5 bases). Germline loops: CDR1 LNHDA, CDR2 SQIVND (reference sequence). Trimming pared 2 bases from V and 8 bases from J, leaving 9 bases between. The CDR3 is made up of 12 amino acids. CDR3 coding DNA: TGTGCCAGTAGTATATACGGGGCCGGCTACACCTTC. Its translation is CASSIYGAGYTF.

This clonotype was found a few times. The chain couples TRBV7-8 to TRBJ2-5; 7 positions agree with TRBD2. The trim removed 3 bases at V and 4 bases at J, leaving 8 bases unmatched. Germline V lookup: CDR1 SGHVS, CDR2 FQNEAQ. The CDR3 has 15 residues. The CDR3 DNA reads as TGTGCCAGCAGCTTTTATAGCGGGTCGCTAGAGACCCAGTACTTC. Translated, it gives CASSFYSGSLETQYF.

The table lists this clonotype with many counts. This chain connects TRBV18 to TRBJ1-3, with TRBD1 matching over 7 bases. Germline V gives CDR1 KGHSH, CDR2 LQKENI. The CDR3 length is 17 residues. V lost 1 base and J lost 0; bases outside the gene matches: 6. CDR3 in DNA: TGTGCCAGCTCACCACGAGTGGACAGGACCTCTGGAAACACCATATATTTT. As protein: CASSPRVDRTSGNTIYF.

The chain links TRBV2 to TRBJ2-3, with 8 bases matching TRBD2. The germline gives CDR1 SNHLY, CDR2 FYNNEI. The CDR3 spans 14 residues. Germline trimming cut 10 bases from V and 2 bases from J; bases unmatched to any gene: 8. DNA for the CDR3: TGTGCCACCTCCGGGAGGGTCATCACAGATACGCAGTATTTT. Translated, it gives CATSGRVITDTQYF.

This clonotype was seen a handful of times. V and J are TRBV12-3 or TRBV12-4 and TRBJ1-2, with 8 bases lining up with TRBD1. Trimming cost V 5 bases and J 6 bases; bases outside gene matches: 8. This CDR3 is built from 14 residues. The CDR3 here is CASSGGQGRDGYTF. The CDR3, as DNA: TGTGCCAGCAGTGGAGGACAGGGCCGCGATGGCTACACCTTC.

The chain recombines TRBV5-6 with TRBJ1-2, with D possibly matching TRBD1 (6 bases). Deletions cut 3 bases from V and 8 bases from J, with 11 bases between. This CDR3 is built from 12 residues. Germline lookup yields CDR1 SGHDT and CDR2 YYEEEE. Here the CDR3 reads CASSSDSQGYTF. CDR3 DNA sequence: TGTGCCAGCAGCTCGGACAGTCAAGGCTACACCTTC.

This chain joins TRBV7-2 and TRBJ2-2, with D uncertain. The germline gives CDR1 SGHTA, CDR2 FQGNSA. CDR3 length: 15 amino acids. V lost 1 base, J lost 2 bases, and 8 bases lay in between. The CDR3 loop reads CASSLGGGNTGELFF. As DNA, the CDR3 is TGTGCCAGCAGCTTAGGTGGCGGTAACACCGGGGAGCTGTTTTTT.

The J gene is TRBJ1-2, the V gene TRBV28; TRBD1 matches at 9 bases. The CDR3 has 13 amino acids. Germline V gene sequence: CDR1 MDHEN, CDR2 SYDVKM. The trim removed 6 bases at V and 2 bases at J, leaving 1 base unmatched. CDR3 nucleotides: TGTGCCAGCAGGACAGGGGGGAACTATGGCTACACCTTC. This sequence encodes CASRTGGNYGYTF.

The sample holds a few counts of this clonotype. The chain couples TRBV7-2 to TRBJ2-7; TRBD2 matches 8 bases. The CDR3 spans 15 residues. V was clipped by 1 base and J by 4 bases; unmatched bases: 6. CDR1 is SGHTA, CDR2 FQGNSA, per germline. The CDR3 bases are TGTGCCAGCAGCTTAGGTAGCGGGATACAGTACGAGCAGTACTTC. Translated: CASSLGSGIQYEQYF. Filled out from reference TRBV7-2 and TRBJ2-7, the complete variable domain reads GAGVSQSPSNKVTEKGKDVELRCDPISGHTALYWYRQSLGQGLEFLIYFQGNSAPDKSGLPSDRFSAERTGGSVSTLTIQRTQQEDSAVYLCASSLGSGIQYEQYFGPGTRLTVT.

This clonotype was observed at least ten times. The chain carries TRBV5-5 and TRBJ2-7; possible D gene TRBD1, 6 bases. The CDR3 length is 15 residues. Germline CDR1 and CDR2: SGHKS and YYEKEE (reference sequence). V lost 1 base and J lost 1, with 12 bases in between. The CDR3 sequence: CASSLLDQGSYEQYV. In DNA form, the CDR3 reads TGTGCCAGCAGCTTGCTCGATCAGGGGTCCTACGAGCAGTACGTC.

J is TRBJ1-5 and V is TRBV6-5; 8 bases fit TRBD1. The CDR3 is 13 amino acids. After removal of 6 bases from V and 9 bases from J, the junction contained 7 bases not matched to a gene. Germline V CDR1 and CDR2: MNHEY, SVGAGI. The CDR3 here is CASSRTGMVPQHF. CDR3 nucleotide sequence: TGTGCCAGCAGCAGGACAGGGATGGTGCCCCAGCATTTT.

This clonotype was picked up a small number of times. The chain has TRBV6-5 and TRBJ2-4; D may be TRBD2 (5 bases). V was clipped by 4 bases and J by 0 bases, with 10 bases between them. In germline, CDR1 is MNHEY, CDR2 SVGAGI. This CDR3 is built from 15 residues. CDR3 nucleotides: TGTGCCAGCAGTTCAGCGGCACTAGCCAAAAACATTCAGTACTTC. Amino acids: CASSSAALAKNIQYF.

This clonotype has just a few counts. The V call is TRBV12-3 or TRBV12-4, the J call TRBJ2-2; TRBD1 might be the D (7 bases). CDR3 size: 15 residues. Between the trimmed V and J ends, which lost 6 bases and 4 bases, there was a span of 15 bases. The CDR3 coding sequence is TGTGCCAGCAGCGATACAGGGGAGGTCACCGGGGAGCTGTTTTTT. This translates into CASSDTGEVTGELFF.

The V gene is TRBV19, the J gene TRBJ1-1; no firm D call. V shed 3 bases and J shed 1 base, with 12 bases lying between them. The CDR3 length is 15 residues. Germline lookup yields CDR1 LNHDA and CDR2 SQIVND (reference sequence). This CDR3 is CASSITRGTNTEAFF. The CDR3 DNA reads as TGTGCCAGTAGTATCACGCGGGGAACGAACACTGAAGCTTTCTTT.

This chain joins TRBV23-1 and TRBJ2-7; unclear D gene. TRBV23-1 falls under the ORF class, with uncertain function. CDR3 size: 14 residues. V dropped 4 bases and J dropped 0 bases, with 10 bases sitting between them. The CDR3 bases are TGCGCCAGCAGTCGACCGGAAAGCTCCTACGAGCAGTACTTC. Translation: CASSRPESSYEQYF.

This clonotype was seen ten or more times. V gene TRBV19 combines with J gene TRBJ2-5; D possibly corresponds to TRBD2 (6 bases). Germline-derived CDR1 and CDR2 are LNHDA and SQIVND (reference sequence). The CDR3 contains 16 residues. With 6 bases removed from V and 3 bases from J, the gap between germline ends came to 20 bases. CDR3 loop: CASSPRGATSKETQYF. Written as DNA, the CDR3 is TGTGCCAGTAGCCCGCGGGGTGCGACAAGTAAAGAGACCCAGTACTTC.

This clonotype turned up a few times. The genes are TRBV7-2 and TRBJ2-1; TRBD2 matches at 9 bases. Germline V lookup: CDR1 SGHTA, CDR2 FQGNSA. Trimming at V came to 4 bases and at J to 6 bases, leaving 10 bases not matched to a gene. The CDR3 sequence is 16 residues long. CDR3 in DNA: TGTGCCAGCAGCTCAGTAGCGGGGGCCCATGGCAATGAGCAGTTCTTC. Its protein is CASSSVAGAHGNEQFF.

V and J are TRBV18 and TRBJ1-1, with D maybe TRBD1 (5 bases). The ends were cut back, 4 bases at V and 2 bases at J, with 20 bases in the middle. Germline V lookup: CDR1 KGHSH, CDR2 LQKENI. The CDR3 consists of 17 residues. The CDR3 spells CASSQSREVGLNTEAFF. CDR3 DNA sequence: TGTGCCAGCTCACAAAGCAGGGAGGTAGGGTTAAACACTGAAGCTTTCTTT.